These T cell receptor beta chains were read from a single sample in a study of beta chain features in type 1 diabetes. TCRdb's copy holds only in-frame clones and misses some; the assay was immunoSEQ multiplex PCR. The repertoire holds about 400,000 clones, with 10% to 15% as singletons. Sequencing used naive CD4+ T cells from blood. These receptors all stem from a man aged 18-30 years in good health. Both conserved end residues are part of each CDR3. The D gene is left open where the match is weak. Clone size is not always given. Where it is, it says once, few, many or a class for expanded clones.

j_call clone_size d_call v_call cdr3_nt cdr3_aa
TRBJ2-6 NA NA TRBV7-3 TGTGCCAGCAGCTTAACCGGTCAGGTCCCTGGAGCCAACGTCCTGACTTTC CASSLTGQVPGANVLTF
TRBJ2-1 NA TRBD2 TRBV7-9 TGTGCCAGCAGACAGAGGGGGACTAGGTCATCAAGCTCCTACAATGAGCAGTTCTTC CASRQRGTRSSSSYNEQFF
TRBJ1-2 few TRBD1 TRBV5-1 TGCGCCAGCAGCCCCAGCCCCTCTGACAGGGCAGGAAGCTATGGCTACACCTTC CASSPSPSDRAGSYGYTF
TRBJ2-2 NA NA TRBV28 TGTGCCAGCAGTTTCCGGACCGGGGGTGGCGGGGAGCTGTTTTTT CASSFRTGGGGELFF
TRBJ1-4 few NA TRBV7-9 TGTGCCAGCAGCTTACCACCGGGGGAAAAACTGTTTTTT CASSLPPGEKLFF
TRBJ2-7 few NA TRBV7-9 TGTGCCAGCAGCACAACAGGGCACGAGCAGTACTTC CASSTTGHEQYF
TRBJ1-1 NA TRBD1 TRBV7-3 TGTGCCAGCAGCCCAGGGACAGCTAACACTGAAGCTTTCTTT CASSPGTANTEAFF
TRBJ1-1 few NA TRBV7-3 TGTGCCAGCAGCCGAGATCGGAACACTGAAGCTTTCTTT CASSRDRNTEAFF
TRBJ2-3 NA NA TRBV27 TGTGCCAGCAGTTCGGACTATACGCAGTATTTT CASSSDYTQYF
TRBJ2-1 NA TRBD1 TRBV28 TGTGCCAGCAGGGACAGGGGCTCCTACAATGAGCAGTTCTTC CASRDRGSYNEQFF
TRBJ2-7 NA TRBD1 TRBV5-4 TGTGCCAGCAGCTTGGAGGGGGCCCAATCCTACGAGCAGTACTTC CASSLEGAQSYEQYF
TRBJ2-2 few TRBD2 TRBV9 TGTGCCAGCAGCGAACCCGGCCTAGCGGGGCCAGCCGGGGAGCTGTTTTTT CASSEPGLAGPAGELFF
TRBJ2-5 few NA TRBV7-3 TGTGCCAGCAGCCTAGGGGCCGTCCAAGAGACCCAGTACTTC CASSLGAVQETQYF
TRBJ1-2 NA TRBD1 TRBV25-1 TGTGCCAGCGGACAGGGAGGTCGGTATGGCTACACCTTC CASGQGGRYGYTF
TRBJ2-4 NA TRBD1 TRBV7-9 TGTGCCAGCAGTGGACCGGGACAGGGGATTCAGTACTTC CASSGPGQGIQYF
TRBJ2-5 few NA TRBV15 TGTGCCACCAGCAGAGATGGACAGCAAGAGACCCAGTACTTC CATSRDGQQETQYF
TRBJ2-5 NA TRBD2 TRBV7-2 TGTGCCAGCAGCTTAATCGGCGGGAGGGTCCAAGAGACCCAGTACTTC CASSLIGGRVQETQYF
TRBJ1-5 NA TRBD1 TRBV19 TGTGCCAGTAGTGAGGACAGGGGGGCTCAGCCCCAGCATTTT CASSEDRGAQPQHF
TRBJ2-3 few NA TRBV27 TGTGCCAGCAGTTCCCGACAGACGAATACGCAGTATTTT CASSSRQTNTQYF
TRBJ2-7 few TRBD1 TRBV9 TGTGCCAGCAGCGCCGGACAGGGATTCTCCTACGAGCAGTACTTC CASSAGQGFSYEQYF
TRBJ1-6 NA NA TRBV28 TGTGCCAGCAGTTTATACGGGGGGAATTCACCCCTCCACTTT CASSLYGGNSPLHF
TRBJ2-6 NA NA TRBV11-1 TGTGCCAGCACCCGGGGTAACCCTTCTGGGGCCAACGTCCTGACTTTC CASTRGNPSGANVLTF